This TCR beta chain was sequenced during a study of blood T cell repertoires in COVID-19. Study summary: The United States, Italy and Spain were the sources of the acute and convalescent COVID-19 samples. The analysed material was cDNA or gDNA that came from T cells, B-cell-depleted T cells, or PBMCs.

The CDR3 contains 14 residues. The J segment lost 4 bases and the V segment lost 0 bases, leaving 3 bases of the junction unmatched. Germline CDR1 SEHNR, CDR2 FQNEAQ (reference sequence). Per the study methods: Reference gene primer amplification gave estimated nucleated cell counts. The protocol was immunoSEQ multiplex PCR, while the TCRdb copy is restricted to in-frame clones and leaves out a portion. V, J and clone size are those of that table, while D and trimming were read from the DNA. Of roughly 260,000 clones listed, about 85% were seen once; the top ten hold 2% to 2.5%. This chain links TRBV7-9 with TRBJ2-7, with TRBD2 matching over 7 bases. This receptor was obtained from a woman aged 50 to 60 who had recovered from COVID-19. Sequenced material: peripheral blood. CDR3 loop: CASSLAGGWYEQYF. The DNA of the CDR3 is TGTGCCAGCAGCTTAGCGGGGGGGTGGTACGAGCAGTACTTC.